The 14 T cell receptor beta chains presented below share a single source sample, sequenced in a study of PD-L1 blockade in urothelial cancer. Produced via immunoSEQ multiplex PCR; TCRdb's table is partial and in-frame only. Of 38,000 or so clones in the sample, 83% were seen once. The input for sequencing was PBMCs, taken around atezolizumab (anti-PD-L1) treatment. These TCRs come from a man between 60 and 75 years old with urothelial cancer.

The chain has TRBV5-5 and TRBJ2-2, with D maybe TRBD1 (5 bases). The CDR3 spans 15 residues. Germline loops: CDR1 SGHKS, CDR2 YYEKEE (reference sequence). V was trimmed by 1 base and J by 7 bases, leaving 14 bases between them. CDR3 loop: CASSLLGSTGGELFF. The CDR3 DNA is TGTGCCAGCAGCTTGTTGGGCAGCACAGGCGGGGAGCTGTTTTTT.

This rearrangement joins TRBV15 to TRBJ2-1, with 9 nucleotides matching TRBD2. The V and J ends lost 0 bases and 5 bases, in that order; junction bases with no gene match: 5. CDR3 length: 16 residues. CDR1 and CDR2 (germline): LNHNV, YYDKDF (reference sequence). CDR3: CATSRDLAGTHNEQFF. The CDR3 nucleotides are TGTGCCACCAGCAGAGATCTAGCGGGGACCCACAATGAGCAGTTCTTC.

CDR3 protein: CASTGLNEQFF. CDR3 bases: TGCGCCAGCACGGGACTCAATGAGCAGTTCTTC. The chain recombines TRBV4-1 with TRBJ2-1, with D perhaps TRBD2 (6 bases). The germline V and J ends were trimmed by 7 bases and 6 bases, with 7 bases remaining between them. CDR3 length: 11 residues. Germline V gives CDR1 MGHRA, CDR2 YSYEKL.

This clone was counted a few times. The chain carries TRBV2 and TRBJ1-3; D is unresolved. CDR1 and CDR2 (germline): SNHLY, FYNNEI. Trimming took 7 bases from V and 0 from J, leaving 16 bases between them. CDR3 length equals 16 residues. CDR3 region: CASTRWQDYSGNTIYF. The CDR3 nucleotides are TGTGCCAGCACCAGGTGGCAGGACTACTCTGGAAACACCATATATTTT.

This clone was counted a single time. This chain links TRBV7-2 with TRBJ2-1; 9 nucleotides match TRBD1. This CDR3 is 15 amino acids long. Germline V gene sequence: CDR1 SGHTA, CDR2 FQGNSA. J was trimmed by 10 bases and V by 2 bases; bases with no gene match: 9. Here the CDR3 DNA reads TGTGCCAGCAGCTTAAGGGTGGACAGGGGCGGAGAGCAGTTCTTC. Its translation is CASSLRVDRGGEQFF.

The genes are TRBV28 and TRBJ1-2; unclear D gene. Germline CDR1 and CDR2: MDHEN and SYDVKM. The V gene lost 7 bases and the J gene lost 4 bases, with 13 bases spanning the gap. This CDR3 is 13 amino acids long. CDR3 loop: CASTVTQAYGYTF. As DNA, the CDR3 is TGTGCCAGCACTGTCACTCAAGCCTATGGCTACACCTTC.

The chain uses TRBV7-9 and TRBJ1-1, with D possibly TRBD1 on 5 matching bases. The CDR3 is 14 residues long. Per the germline V gene, CDR1 is SEHNR and CDR2 is FQNEAQ (reference sequence). Trimming shortened V by 5 bases and J by 1 base, and 11 bases separated the two germline ends. CDR3 in amino acids: CASSTQGSNTEAFF. In DNA form, the CDR3 reads TGTGCCAGCAGCACCCAGGGTTCGAACACTGAAGCTTTCTTT.

A single count supports this clone. The chain joins TRBV7-8 to TRBJ2-3; 8 bases are a match to TRBD2. Trimming cost V 7 bases and J 3 bases; bases outside gene matches: 6. The CDR3 totals 14 residues. Looked up from germline, CDR1 is SGHVS and CDR2 is FQNEAQ. The CDR3 bases are TGTGCCAGCAAAGGCCAGCGGGAGACAGATACGCAGTATTTT. Protein: CASKGQRETDTQYF.

The chain uses TRBV30 and TRBJ2-2, with D unclear. Germline lookup yields CDR1 GTSNPN and CDR2 SVGIG (reference sequence). The CDR3 is 12 residues long. Trimming removed 4 bases at V and 5 bases at J, with 8 bases between. The CDR3 nucleotides are TGTGCCTGGACGACCGGGACCGGGGAGCTGTTTTTT. Encoded protein: CAWTTGTGELFF.

The chain has TRBV7-2 and TRBJ2-7; 9 positions agree with TRBD1. Trimming took 4 bases from V and 4 from J; bases not matched to a gene: 20. Germline CDR1 is SGHTA and CDR2 is FQGNSA. This CDR3 has 19 residues. CDR3 DNA: TGTGCCAGCAGCTCCCGGGACAGGGTCGGACTAGATCCACGGTACGAGCAGTACTTC. This encodes CASSSRDRVGLDPRYEQYF.

J is TRBJ2-7 and V is TRBV5-6; TRBD1 aligns across 10 bases. Unmatched junction bases numbered 17, after V lost 3 bases and J lost 2 bases. The germline V gene encodes CDR1 SGHDT and CDR2 YYEEEE. This CDR3 is 19 amino acids long. The DNA of the CDR3 is TGTGCCAGCAGCTCTTACCGTCCCGGGACAGGGGTTGGACCCTACGAGCAGTACTTC. Its translation is CASSSYRPGTGVGPYEQYF.

This clone was recorded a few times. The V call is TRBV19, the J call TRBJ2-7; TRBD1 might be the D (5 bases). From germline, CDR1 is LNHDA and CDR2 SQIVND (reference sequence). The CDR3 spans 16 residues. The V end lost 4 bases, the J end lost 2 bases, and 18 bases lay between the germline ends. CDR3 in amino acids: CASSKGHIVGAYEQYF. The CDR3 coding sequence is TGTGCCAGTAGTAAAGGACACATTGTCGGTGCCTACGAGCAGTACTTC. Full variable domain (remainder filled in from reference TRBV19 and TRBJ2-7): DGGITQSPKYLFRKEGQNVTLSCEQNLNHDAMYWYRQDPGQGLRLIYYSQIVNDFQKGDIAEGYSVSREKKESFPLTVTSAQKNPTAFYLCASSKGHIVGAYEQYFGPGTRLTVT.

This chain joins TRBV6-4 and TRBJ2-6; maybe TRBD2 (6 bases). Germline assignment: CDR1 MRHNA and CDR2 SNTAGT. The CDR3 is made up of 16 amino acids. V was pared by 2 bases and J by 4 bases, with 12 bases between. CDR3 DNA: TGTGCCAGCAGTGACACCGCGGGGATCGGGGCCAACGTCCTGACTTTC. Protein sequence: CASSDTAGIGANVLTF.

The CDR3 spells CASSPGHLRGGELFF. The CDR3 DNA follows: TGTGCCAGCAGCCCGGGACACTTGAGGGGCGGGGAGCTGTTTTTT. The V and J genes are TRBV7-2 and TRBJ2-2; D perhaps matches TRBD1 (6 bases). The germline CDR1 and CDR2 sequences are SGHTA and FQGNSA. This CDR3 spans 15 amino acids. With 5 bases removed from V and 7 bases from J, the gap between germline ends came to 17 bases.